Listed below are T cell receptor beta chains from one sample, sequenced in a study of cytomegalovirus exposure and HLA in healthy donors. Generated by immunoSEQ multiplex PCR, the TCRdb table keeps only in-frame clones and is missing some. The table lists 100,000 to 150,000 clones, 75% to 90% of them singletons, with roughly 1.2% in the top ten. Sequencing input: PBMCs. These receptors were obtained from a woman between 18 and 29 years old in good health and CMV-seronegative. The CDR3 runs from the conserved cysteine through the conserved F or W. Each record gives: V gene, clone size, J gene, D gene, CDR3 protein, CDR3 DNA. D genes are given only for firm matches. The size entry is marked missing in some rows and otherwise reads once, few, many or a size class.

TRBV10-2,once,TRBJ2-7,TRBD1,CASDRDRKNEQYF,TGCGCCAGCGACCGGGACAGGAAAAACGAGCAGTACTTC
TRBV9,-,TRBJ2-3,-,CASSAQRNTDTQYF,TGTGCCAGCAGCGCCCAGCGGAACACAGATACGCAGTATTTT
TRBV7-8,-,TRBJ1-5,-,CASSPFVNSNQPQHF,TGTGCCAGCAGCCCGTTCGTAAATAGCAATCAGCCCCAGCATTTT
TRBV4-1,-,TRBJ1-5,-,CASSQVWEAGNQPQHF,TGCGCCAGCAGCCAAGTCTGGGAGGCAGGTAATCAGCCCCAGCATTTT
TRBV6-1,-,TRBJ1-5,-,CASSVQGKVFYQPQHF,TGTGCCAGCAGTGTGCAGGGTAAGGTCTTCTATCAGCCCCAGCATTTT
TRBV6-6,-,TRBJ2-1,-,CASSIAGRGYNEQFF,TGTGCCAGCAGCATCGCCGGGAGAGGATACAATGAGCAGTTCTTC
TRBV2,-,TRBJ2-5,TRBD2,CASRGTSGGGETQYF,TGTGCCAGCAGGGGGACTAGCGGGGGTGGAGAGACCCAGTACTTC
TRBV7-2,-,TRBJ2-3,TRBD2,CASSSPTSGGATDTQYF,TGTGCCAGCAGCTCGCCGACTAGCGGGGGGGCCACAGATACGCAGTATTTT
TRBV6-6,once,TRBJ2-1,TRBD1,CASYQGVVNEQFF,TGTGCCAGCTATCAGGGGGTTGTCAATGAGCAGTTCTTC
TRBV4-2,-,TRBJ1-6,-,CASSQDTLSSYNSPLHF,TGTGCCAGCAGCCAAGATACCCTTAGCTCCTATAATTCACCCCTCCACTTT
TRBV10-3,-,TRBJ2-1,TRBD1,CAITDRGQPNEQFF,TGTGCCATCACGGACAGGGGGCAACCCAATGAGCAGTTCTTC
TRBV4-2,-,TRBJ2-4,-,CASSGLAKNIQYF,TGTGCCAGCAGTGGACTCGCTAAAAACATTCAGTACTTC
TRBV11-2,once,TRBJ1-5,-,CASSFQGINQPQHF,TGTGCCAGCAGTTTTCAGGGAATCAATCAGCCCCAGCATTTT
TRBV11-3,many,TRBJ1-1,TRBD1,CASSPGGIDTEAFF,TGTGCCAGCAGCCCAGGGGGCATTGACACTGAAGCTTTCTTT
TRBV6-1,few,TRBJ1-6,-,CASSERGGGGANSPLHF,TGTGCCAGCAGTGAAAGGGGTGGTGGCGGTGCAAATTCACCCCTCCACTTT
TRBV6-1,-,TRBJ2-6,-,CASSDRLTGANVLTF,TGTGCCAGCAGTGACCGACTTACTGGGGCCAACGTCCTGACTTTC
TRBV7-3,-,TRBJ1-2,-,CASSPGGGNGYTF,TGTGCCAGCAGCCCCGGGGGGGGGAATGGCTACACCTTC
TRBV5-4,-,TRBJ1-5,TRBD1,CASSLGQGVDQPQHF,TGTGCCAGCAGCTTGGGACAGGGAGTCGATCAGCCCCAGCATTTT
TRBV29-1,-,TRBJ2-3,TRBD2,CSVVRSSGADTQYF,TGCAGCGTTGTAAGGTCTAGCGGGGCAGATACGCAGTATTTT
TRBV18,once,TRBJ1-1,-,CASSPLGGTEAFF,TGTGCCAGCTCTCCCTTAGGGGGTACTGAAGCTTTCTTT
TRBV27,-,TRBJ1-5,-,CASSLRETSNQPQHF,TGTGCCAGCAGTTTGAGAGAAACTAGCAATCAGCCCCAGCATTTT
TRBV5-4,-,TRBJ2-5,-,CASSFPRDGETQYF,TGTGCCAGCAGCTTTCCGCGGGACGGAGAGACCCAGTACTTC
TRBV29-1,-,TRBJ2-5,-,CSVAQEAKEYF,TGCAGCGTTGCACAGGAAGCTAAGGAGTACTTC
TRBV4-1,-,TRBJ2-5,-,CASSQEGRGGAFQETQYF,TGCGCCAGCAGCCAAGAAGGTCGCGGCGGGGCCTTCCAAGAGACCCAGTACTTC
TRBV11-2,-,TRBJ2-1,-,CASSFTAESSYNEQFF,TGTGCCAGCAGCTTCACAGCGGAGAGCTCCTACAATGAGCAGTTCTTC